What follows are 30 T cell receptor beta chains derived from one specimen sequenced in a study of blood T cell repertoires in COVID-19. The repertoire was sequenced with immunoSEQ multiplex PCR; TCRdb's copy has only in-frame clones and lacks some. This table has 250,000 to 300,000 clones, 70% to 90% appearing once. Sequencing was carried out using peripheral blood. The source is a man between 60 and 70 years old who had recovered from COVID-19.

In this sample, this clone turned up once. This sequence joins TRBV11-2 and TRBJ2-1; D may be TRBD2 (5 bases). The germline V gene encodes CDR1 SGHAT and CDR2 FQNNGV. Trimming removed 1 base from V and 6 bases from J, with 7 bases in between. CDR3 length: 13 residues. Here the CDR3 DNA reads TGTGCCAGCAGCTTAGGACTAATCAATGAGCAGTTCTTC. This gives the protein CASSLGLINEQFF.

This chain's CDR3 is CASRQNYEQYF. The CDR3 DNA sequence: TGCGCCAGCAGACAGAACTACGAGCAGTACTTC. J is TRBJ2-7 and V is TRBV5-1; D is unresolved. The CDR3 has 11 amino acids. CDR1 and CDR2 from the germline V gene are SGHRS and YFSETQ. V lost 5 bases and J 3 bases, leaving 6 bases between the germline ends.

The rearrangement links TRBV18 to TRBJ1-1, with D uncertain. CDR3 size: 16 residues. CDR1 is KGHSH and CDR2 is LQKENI in the germline V gene. V was pared by 2 bases and J by 4 bases, with 17 bases between. CDR3 amino acids: CASSPSRASVVTEAFF. The DNA for the CDR3 is TGTGCCAGCTCACCATCGAGGGCGTCGGTGGTCACTGAAGCTTTCTTT.

This sequence joins TRBV29-1 and TRBJ2-3, with 16 bases lining up with TRBD2. Germline V gene data show CDR1 as SQVTM and CDR2 as ANQGSEA. The CDR3 is 17 residues long. The trim removed 3 bases at V and 0 bases at J, leaving 3 bases unmatched. The CDR3: CSVDGTSGGESTDTQYF. The CDR3, as DNA: TGCAGCGTTGATGGGACTAGCGGGGGGGAAAGCACAGATACGCAGTATTTT.

The rearrangement joins TRBV19 to TRBJ2-2, with a tentative D call TRBD1 (6 bases). Trimming removed 6 bases from V and 4 bases from J, with 9 bases in between. Germline V gives CDR1 LNHDA, CDR2 SQIVND (reference sequence). The CDR3 runs to 13 residues. CDR3 protein: CASRTGFTGELFF. DNA for the CDR3: TGTGCCAGTAGGACAGGTTTCACCGGGGAGCTGTTTTTT.

The chain links TRBV10-1 to TRBJ2-3, with 9 bases lining up with TRBD1. The CDR3 totals 14 residues. Germline assignment: CDR1 WNHNN and CDR2 SYGVQD (reference sequence). V lost 2 bases, J lost 4 bases, and 1 base stayed unmatched. The CDR3 nucleotides read TGCGCCAGCAGTGAGACAGGGGGCCCAGATACGCAGTATTTT. Translating gives CASSETGGPDTQYF.

This chain joins TRBV2 and TRBJ2-6, with 10 positions matching TRBD2. V trimming: 4 bases; J trimming: 0 bases; junction bases outside the gene matches: 6. The CDR3 is 18 amino acids. Per germline, CDR1 SNHLY and CDR2 FYNNEI. This chain's CDR3 is CASSALVAGGSGANVLTF. CDR3 nucleotide sequence: TGTGCCAGCAGTGCTTTGGTAGCGGGGGGCTCTGGGGCCAACGTCCTGACTTTC.

J is TRBJ2-7 and V is TRBV30, with D unresolved. Germline CDR1 is GTSNPN and CDR2 is SVGIG (reference sequence). The germline V and J ends were trimmed by 2 bases and 4 bases, with 15 bases remaining between them. The CDR3 extends over 14 amino acids. This CDR3 reads CAWSPYPASYEQYF. The CDR3 DNA follows: TGTGCCTGGAGTCCCTATCCCGCTAGTTACGAGCAGTACTTC.

The genes are TRBV7-9 and TRBJ1-2; D gene uncertain. The V gene lost 1 base and the J gene lost 5 bases, with 17 bases spanning the gap. The CDR3 consists of 16 residues. Germline V gene sequence: CDR1 SEHNR, CDR2 FQNEAQ (reference sequence). CDR3 nucleotides: TGTGCCAGCAGCTTAGAAGCGCCGCTTCGGGGATATGGCTACACCTTC. It translates to CASSLEAPLRGYGYTF. Looking up the rest from reference TRBV7-9 and TRBJ1-2 gives the full variable domain: DTGVSQNPRHKITKRGQNVTFRCDPISEHNRLYWYRQTLGQGPEFLTYFQNEAQLEKSRLLSDRFSAERPKGSFSTLEIQRTEQGDSAMYLCASSLEAPLRGYGYTFGSGTRLTVV.

This clone appeared a single time. This chain connects TRBV6-5 to TRBJ2-4; TRBD1 matches 10 bases. This CDR3 is 15 amino acids long. With 6 bases clipped from V and 3 bases from J, the junction kept 5 bases outside the gene matches. CDR1 and CDR2 from the germline V gene are MNHEY and SVGAGI. CDR3: CASRDRGLVKNIQYF. Here the CDR3 DNA reads TGTGCCAGCAGAGACAGGGGGCTGGTCAAAAACATTCAGTACTTC.

The chain joins TRBV6-5 to TRBJ1-1; D is possibly TRBD1 (5 bases). V lost 6 bases to trimming and J lost 4 bases, with 18 bases between them. Germline V lookup: CDR1 MNHEY, CDR2 SVGAGI. The CDR3 contains 15 residues. CDR3 in DNA: TGTGCCAGCAGGGCCTTTGGGGCCGGGGGCACTGAAGCTTTCTTT. Protein product: CASRAFGAGGTEAFF.

This chain links TRBV3-1 (or the pseudogene TRBV3-2) with TRBJ1-6; maybe TRBD1 (6 bases). The CDR3 loop spans 15 amino acids. V lost 4 bases and J 6 bases, leaving 13 bases between the germline ends. Germline CDR1 is LGHDT and CDR2 is YNNKEL (reference sequence). CDR3 DNA sequence: TGTGCCAGCAGCCCACGGGACACGACTAATTCACCCCTCCACTTT. Amino acid sequence: CASSPRDTTNSPLHF.

This sequence joins TRBV5-1 and TRBJ2-3; D perhaps matches TRBD2 (6 bases). In germline, CDR1 is SGHRS, CDR2 YFSETQ. The V end lost 4 bases, the J end lost 0 bases, and 9 bases lay between the germline ends. There are 14 residues in the CDR3. The CDR3 DNA sequence: TGCGCCAGCAGCATAGGGACTAGCACAGATACGCAGTATTTT. Its translation is CASSIGTSTDTQYF.

This clone was observed a few times. The chain couples TRBV5-4 to TRBJ1-2, with D perhaps matching TRBD1 (5 bases). CDR1 is SGHNT and CDR2 is YYREEE in the germline V gene (reference sequence). This CDR3 region has 16 residues. V gave up 2 bases and J gave up 1 base, with 15 bases separating them. CDR3 amino acids: CASSFPFTTDNYGYTF. The CDR3 region has the DNA TGTGCCAGCAGCTTCCCCTTCACGACAGATAACTATGGCTACACCTTC.

The V gene is TRBV2, the J gene TRBJ1-1; D perhaps matches TRBD1 (6 bases). From germline, CDR1 is SNHLY and CDR2 FYNNEI. V shed 6 bases and J shed 0 bases, with 11 bases lying between them. CDR3 size: 14 residues. This chain's CDR3 is CASRLQGLNTEAFF. In DNA, the CDR3 is TGTGCCAGCAGATTACAGGGCCTGAACACTGAAGCTTTCTTT.

The genes are TRBV15 and TRBJ1-2; 11 positions match TRBD1. Per the germline V gene, CDR1 is LNHNV and CDR2 is YYDKDF (reference sequence). The CDR3 is made up of 15 amino acids. J gave up 5 bases and V 4 bases, and 6 bases lay outside the gene matches. DNA for the CDR3: TGTGCCACCAGCACAAGGACAGGGGGCTTGTATGGCTACACCTTC. This codes for CATSTRTGGLYGYTF.

The chain couples TRBV18 to TRBJ2-1; 8 bases map to TRBD1. With 4 bases clipped from V and 7 bases from J, the junction kept 6 bases outside the gene matches. The CDR3 totals 14 residues. CDR1 is KGHSH and CDR2 is LQKENI in the germline V gene. CDR3 amino acids: CASSHRQGANEQFF. Here the CDR3 DNA reads TGTGCCAGCTCACACCGTCAGGGGGCGAATGAGCAGTTCTTC.

This clone was detected once. V gene TRBV14 combines with J gene TRBJ2-7; 8 bases align to TRBD2. From germline, CDR1 is SGHDN and CDR2 FVKESK. V gave up 1 base and J gave up 0 bases; unmatched junction bases: 2. This CDR3 comprises 15 residues. As DNA, the CDR3 is TGTGCCAGCAGCCAAGTAGCGGGGAGCTCCTACGAGCAGTACTTC. Encoded protein: CASSQVAGSSYEQYF.

This chain links TRBV30 with TRBJ2-1, with 10 bases matching TRBD2. The CDR3 length is 15 residues. Germline lookup yields CDR1 GTSNPN and CDR2 SVGIG (reference sequence). V lost 2 bases to trimming and J lost 7 bases; unmatched junction nucleotides: 8. CDR3 loop: CAWSSASGSYNEQFF. CDR3 bases: TGTGCCTGGAGTAGCGCTAGCGGGAGTTATAATGAGCAGTTCTTC. Based on the CDR3 plus reference TRBV30 and TRBJ2-1, the full variable domain is SQTIHQWPATLVQPVGSPLSLECTVEGTSNPNLYWYRQAAGRGLQLLFYSVGIGQISSEVPQNLSASRPQDRQFILSSKKLLLSDSGFYLCAWSSASGSYNEQFFGPGTRLTVL.

The chain employs TRBV25-1 and TRBJ1-1; 9 bases match TRBD1. The V segment lost 5 bases and the J segment 0 bases; nucleotides outside the gene matches: 4. The germline V gene has CDR1 MGHDK and CDR2 SYGVNS. The CDR3 covers 15 residues. CDR3: CASSRTGAMNTEAFF. The CDR3 DNA reads as TGTGCCAGCAGTAGGACAGGGGCAATGAACACTGAAGCTTTCTTT.

The gene calls are TRBV30 and TRBJ1-4; 7 bases match TRBD1. Looked up from germline, CDR1 is GTSNPN and CDR2 is SVGIG (reference sequence). CDR3 length: 15 residues. V lost 2 bases, J lost 5 bases, and 8 bases stayed unmatched. The CDR3 here is CAWSPQGTGNEKLFF. The CDR3 DNA is TGTGCCTGGAGTCCACAGGGGACTGGAAATGAAAAACTGTTTTTT. Supplemented by reference TRBV30 and TRBJ1-4, the full variable domain reads SQTIHQWPATLVQPVGSPLSLECTVEGTSNPNLYWYRQAAGRGLQLLFYSVGIGQISSEVPQNLSASRPQDRQFILSSKKLLLSDSGFYLCAWSPQGTGNEKLFFGSGTQLSVL.

The chain joins TRBV14 to TRBJ1-4; TRBD1 matches 9 bases. J was trimmed by 8 bases and V by 8 bases; bases with no gene match: 9. The CDR3 contains 14 residues. Per the germline V gene, CDR1 is SGHDN and CDR2 is FVKESK. The CDR3 DNA follows: TGTGCCAGCGCGATACAGGGGGCGCGAGAAAAACTGTTTTTT. It encodes CASAIQGAREKLFF.

This clone was counted once. This rearrangement joins TRBV18 to TRBJ2-2, with a tentative D call TRBD1 (5 bases). CDR1 and CDR2 from the germline V gene are KGHSH and LQKENI. Trimming pared 0 bases from V and 3 bases from J, leaving 8 bases between. This CDR3 is built from 15 residues. In nucleotides, the CDR3 is TGTGCCAGCTCACCACCCGACAGAGACACCGGGGAGCTGTTTTTT. Its protein product is CASSPPDRDTGELFF.

This chain uses TRBV2 with TRBJ2-7; no firm D call. The CDR3 has 11 residues. Per the germline V gene, CDR1 is SNHLY and CDR2 is FYNNEI. V shed 3 bases and J shed 3 bases, with 3 bases lying between them. CDR3 bases: TGTGCCAGCAGTGATAGCTACGAGCAGTACTTC. Translating gives CASSDSYEQYF.

This clone was recorded a few times. V gene TRBV19 combines with J gene TRBJ2-3; TRBD2 agrees at 8 bases. Germline V gene lookup returns CDR1 LNHDA and CDR2 SQIVND (reference sequence). There are 16 residues in the CDR3. Germline trimming cut 4 bases from V and 1 base from J; bases unmatched to any gene: 7. CDR3 sequence (DNA): TGTGCCAGTAGTAACGCGCGGGGGGCGGGCACAGATACGCAGTATTTT. Amino acid sequence: CASSNARGAGTDTQYF.

The chain carries TRBV20-1 and TRBJ2-7; D uncertain. V shed 5 bases and J shed 6 bases, with 11 bases lying between them. This CDR3 spans 11 amino acids. CDR1 DFQATT and CDR2 SNEGSKA come from the germline V gene (reference sequence). Written as DNA, the CDR3 is TGCAGTGCTTCCCCCGCGGTCGAGCAGTACTTC. Translation gives CSASPAVEQYF.

This clone was observed a single time. The J gene is TRBJ2-2, the V gene TRBV4-1, with D perhaps matching TRBD2 (5 bases). CDR1 and CDR2 from the germline V gene are MGHRA and YSYEKL. There are 17 residues in the CDR3. The V gene lost 4 bases and the J gene lost 2 bases, with 17 bases spanning the gap. The CDR3 nucleotides are TGCGCCAGCAGCCCAGGCGGGCGGGCGTCAAACACCGGGGAGCTGTTTTTT. It yields the protein CASSPGGRASNTGELFF.

DNA of the CDR3: TGTGCCAGCAGCCCCCAACTAGCGGGGGGGCGCAATGAGCAGTTCTTC. Translating gives CASSPQLAGGRNEQFF. The chain has TRBV7-9 and TRBJ2-1; 13 bases are shared with TRBD2. J lost 6 bases, V lost 5 bases, and 7 bases had no gene match. Per the germline V gene, CDR1 is SEHNR and CDR2 is FQNEAQ (reference sequence). The CDR3 consists of 16 residues.

The chain employs TRBV9 and TRBJ2-1; TRBD2 aligns across 13 bases. Germline values: CDR1 SGDLS, CDR2 YYNGEE. The CDR3 totals 16 residues. V lost 3 bases to trimming and J lost 5 bases; unmatched junction nucleotides: 5. CDR3 in DNA: TGTGCCAGCAGCGCAGGGACTAGCGGGGTGGACAATGAGCAGTTCTTC. Translated, it gives CASSAGTSGVDNEQFF.

The V and J genes are TRBV6-5 and TRBJ2-1, with 7 bases aligning to TRBD1. Germline V lookup: CDR1 MNHEY, CDR2 SVGAGI. Germline trimming cut 6 bases from V and 1 base from J; bases unmatched to any gene: 6. The length of the CDR3 is 15 residues. The CDR3 sequence: CASRTEGASYNEQFF. CDR3 bases: TGTGCCAGCAGGACTGAGGGGGCATCCTACAATGAGCAGTTCTTC.